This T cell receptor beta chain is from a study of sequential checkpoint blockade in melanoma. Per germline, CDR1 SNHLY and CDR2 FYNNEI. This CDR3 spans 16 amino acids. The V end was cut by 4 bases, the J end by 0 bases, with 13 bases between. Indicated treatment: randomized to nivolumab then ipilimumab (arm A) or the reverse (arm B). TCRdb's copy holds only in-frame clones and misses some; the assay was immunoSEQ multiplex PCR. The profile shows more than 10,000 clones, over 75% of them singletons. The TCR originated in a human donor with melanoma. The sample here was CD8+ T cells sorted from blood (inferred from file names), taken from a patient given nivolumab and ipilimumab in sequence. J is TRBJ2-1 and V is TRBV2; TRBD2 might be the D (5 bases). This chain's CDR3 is CASSGLSGVSYNEQFF. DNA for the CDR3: TGTGCCAGCAGTGGTTTATCCGGGGTCTCCTACAATGAGCAGTTCTTC.